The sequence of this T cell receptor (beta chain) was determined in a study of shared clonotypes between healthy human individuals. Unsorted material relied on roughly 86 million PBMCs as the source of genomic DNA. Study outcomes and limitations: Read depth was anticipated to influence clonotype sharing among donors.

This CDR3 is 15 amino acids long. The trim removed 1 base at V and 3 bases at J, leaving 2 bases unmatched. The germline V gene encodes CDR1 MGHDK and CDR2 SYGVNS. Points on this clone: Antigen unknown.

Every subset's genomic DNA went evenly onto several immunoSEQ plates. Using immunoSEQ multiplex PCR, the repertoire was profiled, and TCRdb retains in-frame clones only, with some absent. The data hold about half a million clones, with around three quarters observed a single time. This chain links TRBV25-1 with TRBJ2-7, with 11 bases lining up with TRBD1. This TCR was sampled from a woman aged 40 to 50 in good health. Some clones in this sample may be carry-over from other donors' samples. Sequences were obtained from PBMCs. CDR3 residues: CASSESGTGGYEQYF. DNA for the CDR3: TGTGCCAGCAGTGAATCGGGGACAGGGGGCTACGAGCAGTACTTC.